A single sample gave rise to the 9 T cell receptor beta chains below, sequenced in a study of T cell repertoires in cytomegalovirus infection. No antigen has been assigned to these receptors. TCRdb independently ran MiXCR on the reads; one entry per CDR3 protein. The sample holds tens of thousands of distinct CDR3 sequences, roughly 28% seen once. The sample here was CD8+ T cells from cultured PBMCs, taken from culture after CMV antigen stimulation. The receptor set was obtained from a human donor in good health (CMV status not recorded). Some clones in this sample may be carry-over from other donors' samples.

This clonotype was observed many times. The chain uses TRBV5-6 and TRBJ1-1; D is unclear. The V and J ends lost 3 bases and 3 bases respectively, with 9 bases between them. Germline V gene sequence: CDR1 SGHDT, CDR2 YYEEEE. The CDR3 spans 13 residues. Here the CDR3 DNA reads TGTGCCAGCAGCTCTCACCGGGACACTGAAGCTTTCTTT. This codes for CASSSHRDTEAFF.

This clonotype came up many times. The CDR3 is CASSKFRGGDTQYF. The CDR3 bases are TGTGCCAGCAGCAAATTTAGGGGGGGAGATACGCAGTATTTT. This chain joins TRBV27 and TRBJ2-3; maybe TRBD2 (7 bases). Trimming took 6 bases from V and 5 from J, leaving 15 bases between them. The CDR3 length is 14 residues. In germline, CDR1 is MNHEY, CDR2 SMNVEV (reference sequence).

This clonotype was seen a handful of times. This chain connects TRBV9 to TRBJ2-7; perhaps TRBD1 as D (6 bases). The CDR3 runs 15 residues. The V end was cut by 2 bases, the J end by 3 bases, with 15 bases between. From germline, CDR1 is SGDLS and CDR2 YYNGEE. The CDR3 spells CASSVSTGSGYEQYF. The CDR3 DNA reads TGTGCCAGCAGCGTTTCGACAGGATCTGGCTACGAGCAGTACTTC.

This clonotype was found a few times. This rearrangement joins TRBV12-3 or TRBV12-4 to TRBJ2-5; 8 bases are shared with TRBD2. J lost 4 bases, V lost 9 bases, and 16 bases had no gene match. CDR3 size: 16 residues. The CDR3 loop is CASTLSGGGGRETQYF. The CDR3 coding sequence is TGTGCCAGTACCCTTTCGGGGGGGGGCGGAAGAGAGACCCAGTACTTC.

The rearrangement uses TRBV28 and TRBJ2-3, with D hard to call. CDR1 and CDR2 (germline): MDHEN, SYDVKM. Trimming stripped 7 bases from V and 0 bases from J, with 14 bases between. The CDR3 totals 15 residues. Here the CDR3 reads CASKTWDTSTDTQYF. The CDR3 nucleotides read TGTGCCAGCAAGACCTGGGATACTAGCACAGATACGCAGTATTTT.

The chain links TRBV11-2 to TRBJ2-1, with TRBD1 as a possible D gene (5 bases). The V end lost 5 bases, the J end lost 6 bases, and 11 bases lay between the germline ends. This CDR3 spans 13 amino acids. Per the germline V gene, CDR1 is SGHAT and CDR2 is FQNNGV. For the CDR3, the DNA is TGTGCCAGCAGCCCACAGGTTGGCAATGAGCAGTTCTTC. The encoded protein is CASSPQVGNEQFF.

A few counts support this clonotype. This chain uses TRBV20-1 with TRBJ2-5, with 7 bases matching TRBD2. This CDR3 region has 15 residues. V dropped 4 bases and J dropped 4; count of bases not matched to a gene: 12. The germline gives CDR1 DFQATT, CDR2 SNEGSKA (reference sequence). This CDR3 is CSANPLGREGETQYF. CDR3 sequence (DNA): TGCAGTGCTAACCCCCTGGGGAGGGAGGGAGAGACCCAGTACTTC.

The genes are TRBV10-1 and TRBJ2-1; no firm D call. V shed 2 bases and J shed 14 bases, with 13 bases lying between them. The CDR3 spans 12 residues. CDR1 WNHNN and CDR2 SYGVQD come from the germline V gene (reference sequence). CDR3 protein: CASSENDVGEFF. CDR3 bases: TGCGCCAGCAGTGAGAATGACGTCGGTGAGTTCTTC.

This rearrangement joins TRBV19 to TRBJ1-3, with 10 bases lining up with TRBD1. The ends lost 5 bases at V and 0 bases at J; junction bases unmatched: 7. Germline CDR1 reads LNHDA; CDR2 reads SQIVND (reference sequence). This CDR3 comprises 17 residues. The CDR3 sequence is CASSPRTGGFSGNTIYF. The CDR3 DNA follows: TGTGCCAGTAGTCCCCGGACAGGGGGATTCTCTGGAAACACCATATATTTT.